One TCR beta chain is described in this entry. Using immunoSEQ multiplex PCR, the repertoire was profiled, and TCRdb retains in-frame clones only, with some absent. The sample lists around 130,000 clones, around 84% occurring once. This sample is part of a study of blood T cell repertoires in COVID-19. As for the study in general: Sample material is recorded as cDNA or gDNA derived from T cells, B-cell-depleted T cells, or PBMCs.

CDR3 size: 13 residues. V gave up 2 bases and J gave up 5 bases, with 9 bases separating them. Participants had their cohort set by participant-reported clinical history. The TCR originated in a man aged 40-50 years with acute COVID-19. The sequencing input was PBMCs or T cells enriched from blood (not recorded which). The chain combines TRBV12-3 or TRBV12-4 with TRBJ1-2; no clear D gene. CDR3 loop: CASSLSQVYGYTF. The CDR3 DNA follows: TGTGCCAGCAGTTTAAGTCAGGTGTATGGCTACACCTTC.